The 23 T cell receptor beta chains listed next were all sequenced from one sample in a study of cytomegalovirus exposure and HLA in healthy donors. Use of 60 Vbeta and 13 Jbeta primers characterized the PCR. Clones were read by immunoSEQ multiplex PCR, and TCRdb kept only the in-frame ones, dropping some. The sample consists of 110,000 to 150,000 clones, approximately 80% of them appearing once. Sequencing was performed on PBMCs. All receptors derive from a male donor in good health and CMV-seronegative.

The genes are TRBV7-9 and TRBJ2-7, with 11 bases matching TRBD2. The trim removed 2 bases at V and 6 bases at J, leaving 0 bases unmatched. CDR3 length: 13 residues. CDR1 and CDR2 from the germline V gene are SEHNR and FQNEAQ (reference sequence). The CDR3 loop is CASSLTSGSEQYF. The DNA of the CDR3 is TGTGCCAGCAGCTTAACTAGCGGGAGCGAGCAGTACTTC. The full variable domain, in which reference TRBV7-9 and TRBJ2-7 provide the parts outside the CDR3, is DTGVSQNPRHKITKRGQNVTFRCDPISEHNRLYWYRQTLGQGPEFLTYFQNEAQLEKSRLLSDRFSAERPKGSFSTLEIQRTEQGDSAMYLCASSLTSGSEQYFGPGTRLTVT.

The CDR3 protein is CASSPLQYF. The CDR3 nucleotides read TGTGCCAGCAGCCCCCTCCAGTACTTC. The chain couples TRBV9 to TRBJ2-5; D gene ambiguous. The CDR3 sequence is 9 residues long. Looked up from germline, CDR1 is SGDLS and CDR2 is YYNGEE. V lost 4 bases, J lost 10 bases, and 5 bases lay in between.

V gene TRBV4-3 combines with J gene TRBJ2-5; a weak D match, TRBD1 (5 bases). Looked up from germline, CDR1 is LGHNA and CDR2 is YSLEER. This CDR3 has 18 amino acids. V lost 0 bases, J lost 2 bases, and 19 bases lay in between. CDR3 sequence: CASSQDNRQRPRQETQYF. CDR3 coding DNA: TGCGCCAGCAGCCAAGATAATCGACAGAGGCCAAGGCAAGAGACCCAGTACTTC.

V is TRBV6-1 and J is TRBJ2-5; D perhaps matches TRBD1 (7 bases). This CDR3 spans 12 amino acids. Germline assignment: CDR1 MNHNS and CDR2 SASEGT. V lost 7 bases to trimming and J lost 4 bases, with 10 bases between them. The DNA of the CDR3 is TGTGCCAGCACCCAGGGGGGAGAGACCCAGTACTTC. This sequence encodes CASTQGGETQYF.

To note about this clone: Other DNA sequences in the same sample also yield this CDR3. The chain combines TRBV5-6 with TRBJ1-2; tentative D call: TRBD1 (5 bases). The germline gives CDR1 SGHDT, CDR2 YYEEEE. V was cut by 4 bases and J by 12 bases, with 19 bases left in between. This CDR3 spans 13 amino acids. In DNA form, the CDR3 reads TGTGCCAGCAGCCTCCCCGGGACGGGGGGAGACACCTTC. Protein: CASSLPGTGGDTF.

Note on this clone: The junction and the germline gene differ at one end; a read error may be behind it. The chain carries TRBV7-7 and TRBJ2-2, with D possibly being TRBD2 (5 bases). The CDR3 length is 15 residues. Germline assignment: CDR1 SSHAT and CDR2 FNYEAQ (reference sequence). CDR3 residues: CASSPVSGLTGELFF. DNA of the CDR3: TGTGCTAGCAGCCCTGTGAGCGGACTCACCGGGGAGCTGTTTTTT.

The CDR3 bases are TGTGCCAGCAGCCCCAGGATAGCGGGGGGACACGAGCAGTACTTC. It encodes CASSPRIAGGHEQYF. The chain carries TRBV7-9 and TRBJ2-7, with TRBD2 identical over 10 bases. Germline values: CDR1 SEHNR, CDR2 FQNEAQ (reference sequence). There are 15 residues in the CDR3. Trimming took 5 bases from V and 5 from J; bases not matched to a gene: 9.

The sample holds a few counts of this clone. The V gene is TRBV5-1, the J gene TRBJ2-1, with D unclear. Trimming removed 0 bases from V and 10 bases from J, with 11 bases in between. CDR3 size: 13 residues. Per the germline V gene, CDR1 is SGHRS and CDR2 is YFSETQ. For the CDR3, the DNA is TGCGCCAGCAGCTTGGAGTCAGGCTGGGAGCAGTTCTTC. Amino acid sequence: CASSLESGWEQFF.

In its sample, this clone was seen a few times. No DNA is shown, since the ends of the CDR3 on it are uncertain; the CDR3 is the one TCRdb lists. The chain links TRBV7-9 to TRBJ1-5; the table names TRBD1, a call not compared with the DNA. 15 amino acids form the CDR3, both terminal residues included. Germline V gene sequence: CDR1 SEHNR, CDR2 FQNEAQ (reference sequence). CDR3 sequence reads: CASSWGQGSNQPRHF.

This clone has more than one count but fewer than ten. This chain links TRBV7-6 with TRBJ1-5; 9 bases match TRBD1. The CDR3 contains 14 residues. CDR1 SGHVS and CDR2 FNYEAQ come from the germline V gene. The J segment lost 4 bases and the V segment lost 5 bases, leaving 3 bases of the junction unmatched. CDR3 region: CASSEGTGNQPQHF. The DNA of the CDR3 is TGTGCCAGCAGCGAAGGGACAGGGAATCAGCCCCAGCATTTT.

In its sample, this clone was seen a few times. This sequence joins TRBV2 and TRBJ2-5; TRBD2 aligns across 10 bases. V was clipped by 3 bases and J by 5 bases; unmatched bases: 6. Looked up from germline, CDR1 is SNHLY and CDR2 is FYNNEI. The length of the CDR3 is 15 residues. CDR3 sequence (DNA): TGTGCCAGCAGTGACTCTCTAGCGGGGGCGGAGACCCAGTACTTC. It codes for CASSDSLAGAETQYF.

The chain combines TRBV10-3 with TRBJ1-1, with D perhaps TRBD1 (5 bases). The germline V and J ends were trimmed by 0 bases and 5 bases, with 13 bases remaining between them. The CDR3 is 15 amino acids. Germline V gene lookup returns CDR1 ENHRY and CDR2 SYGVKD. The CDR3 sequence is CAISESAGGTTEAFF. As DNA, the CDR3 is TGTGCCATCAGTGAGTCAGCGGGGGGGACGACTGAAGCTTTCTTT.

This sequence joins TRBV11-2 and TRBJ1-1; possibly TRBD1 for D (5 bases). The length of the CDR3 is 16 residues. V lost 1 base and J lost 0, with 12 bases in between. Germline CDR1 reads SGHAT; CDR2 reads FQNNGV. CDR3 region: CASSLVGAFMNTEAFF. DNA of the CDR3: TGTGCCAGCAGCTTAGTAGGGGCCTTCATGAACACTGAAGCTTTCTTT.

This chain links TRBV7-9 with TRBJ2-7; D gene unclear. This CDR3 is built from 11 residues. V shed 3 bases and J shed 6 bases, with 6 bases lying between them. The V gene's germline CDR1 is SEHNR and CDR2 FQNEAQ (reference sequence). The CDR3, as DNA: TGTGCCAGCAGCTTCCAGGCCGAGCAGTACTTC. Protein product: CASSFQAEQYF.

Concerning this clone itself: Because the CDR3's place on the DNA is in doubt, the DNA is left out and the CDR3 is given as listed by TCRdb. V is TRBV9 and J is TRBJ2-1; the table names TRBD1, a call not compared with the DNA. 13 amino acids form the CDR3, both terminal residues included. Germline V gives CDR1 SGDLS, CDR2 YYNGEE. The CDR3 sequence: CASSVVGTGIRFF.

The CDR3 sequence: CASSKGADGYTF. For the CDR3, the DNA is TGTGCCAGCAGCAAGGGGGCAGATGGCTACACCTTC. This sequence joins TRBV21-1 and TRBJ1-2; the table's D gene call, TRBD1, was not cross checked with the DNA. TRBV21-1 is labeled a pseudogene. This CDR3 contains 12 residues.

The J gene is TRBJ2-1, the V gene TRBV4-1; TRBD2 aligns across 7 bases. The CDR3 has 15 amino acids. After removal of 4 bases from V and 9 bases from J, the junction contained 12 bases not matched to a gene. The germline V gene has CDR1 MGHRA and CDR2 YSYEKL. The CDR3 DNA is TGCGCCAGCAGCCTACAAACGGGAGGTTCGGGTGAGCAGTTCTTC. Protein product: CASSLQTGGSGEQFF.

This clone has only one observation. The chain couples TRBV5-1 to TRBJ2-5; 8 positions match TRBD1. The trim removed 4 bases at V and 2 bases at J, leaving 10 bases unmatched. The CDR3 is 16 residues long. Germline V CDR1 and CDR2: SGHRS, YFSETQ. CDR3 sequence (DNA): TGCGCCAGCAGCGATAGGGACAGGAAGGGTCAAGAGACCCAGTACTTC. It translates to CASSDRDRKGQETQYF.

This clone was observed once. The chain links TRBV7-2 to TRBJ2-3; 12 bases are a match to TRBD2. The CDR3 sequence is 16 residues long. With V trimmed by 5 bases and J by 2 bases, 5 bases remained unmatched. CDR1 is SGHTA, CDR2 FQGNSA, per germline. CDR3 bases: TGTGCCAGCAGCGGACTAGCGGGGCGCTCCACAGATACGCAGTATTTT. It yields the protein CASSGLAGRSTDTQYF.

The chain employs TRBV28 and TRBJ1-2, with D uncertain. Between the trimmed V and J ends, which lost 5 bases and 4 bases, there was a span of 8 bases. This CDR3 comprises 12 residues. Germline V gene lookup returns CDR1 MDHEN and CDR2 SYDVKM. CDR3 loop: CASSITIYGYTF. For the CDR3, the DNA is TGTGCCAGCAGTATCACAATCTATGGCTACACCTTC.

The rearrangement uses TRBV18 and TRBJ2-5, with 9 positions matching TRBD1. Per germline, CDR1 KGHSH and CDR2 LQKENI. Losses at the gene ends were 3 bases for V and 5 bases for J; bases not matched to a gene: 13. This CDR3 comprises 17 residues. The CDR3 DNA follows: TGTGCCAGCTCACCGGCGAGGGACAGGGTTCGGGAGGAGACCCAGTACTTC. It translates to CASSPARDRVREETQYF.

The CDR3 reads CASSPGVGRGTGELFF. DNA for the CDR3: TGTGCCAGCAGCCCAGGGGTTGGGAGGGGGACCGGGGAGCTGTTTTTT. The chain joins TRBV5-4 to TRBJ2-2, with a possible D match to TRBD2 (7 bases). Trimming took off 4 bases at V and 5 bases at J, with 18 bases between the two ends. The germline V gene has CDR1 SGHNT and CDR2 YYREEE (reference sequence). This CDR3 is built from 16 residues.

This clone was picked up one time. The V gene is TRBV14, the J gene TRBJ2-2, with TRBD1 as a possible D gene (5 bases). The length of the CDR3 is 13 residues. Germline CDR1 SGHDN, CDR2 FVKESK. Deletions cut 4 bases from V and 7 bases from J, with 10 bases between. This chain's CDR3 is CASSPWTIGELFF. The CDR3 DNA follows: TGTGCCAGCAGCCCCTGGACAATCGGGGAGCTGTTTTTT.